The 26 T cell receptor beta chains presented below share a single source sample, sequenced in a study of graft-versus-host responses after intestinal transplantation. These receptors have no identified antigens. The repertoire was sequenced with immunoSEQ multiplex PCR; TCRdb's copy has only in-frame clones and lacks some. The sample yields about 61,000 clones, roughly 93% seen once. Sequenced here: unstimulated CD4+ T cells sorted from spleen or lymph node cells, sampled before transplant. The source of these receptors is a human donor who was the organ donor for an intestinal transplant.

The chain links TRBV6-6 to TRBJ1-6, with 9 bases lining up with TRBD1. J gave up 10 bases and V 3 bases, and 7 bases lay outside the gene matches. CDR3 length equals 15 residues. Germline-derived CDR1 and CDR2 are MNHNY and SVGAGI (reference sequence). Here the CDR3 reads CASSYARQGESPLHF. The CDR3 DNA reads as TGTGCCAGCAGTTATGCGCGACAGGGGGAGTCACCCCTCCACTTT.

CDR3 nucleotides: TGTGCCAGCAGCTTATTACGGGGTCCCATCAATCAGCCCCAGCATTTT. Translating gives CASSLLRGPINQPQHF. This chain uses TRBV7-8 with TRBJ1-5; D gene uncertain. V lost 2 bases, J lost 3 bases, and 14 bases lay in between. The germline gives CDR1 SGHVS, CDR2 FQNEAQ. This CDR3 spans 16 amino acids.

The genes are TRBV2 and TRBJ2-4; perhaps D is TRBD1 or TRBD2 (5 bases each). This CDR3 is 17 amino acids long. Germline V gives CDR1 SNHLY, CDR2 FYNNEI. V lost 6 bases to trimming and J lost 2 bases, with 20 bases between them. The CDR3 DNA reads as TGTGCCAGCAGGAGGACCTCGCTGGGGGTAACCAAAAACATTCAGTACTTC. Translated: CASRRTSLGVTKNIQYF.

The rearrangement joins TRBV2 to TRBJ1-3; D not resolved. Germline values: CDR1 SNHLY, CDR2 FYNNEI. This CDR3 has 13 amino acids. CDR3 nucleotide sequence: TGTGTCGCCCAGAGGGATGCTGGAAACACCATATATTTT. Translated: CVAQRDAGNTIYF.

The V gene is TRBV7-9, the J gene TRBJ2-3, with D maybe TRBD1 (5 bases). Trimming shortened V by 4 bases and J by 6 bases, and 5 bases separated the two germline ends. CDR1 and CDR2 from the germline V gene are SEHNR and FQNEAQ (reference sequence). This CDR3 contains 11 residues. CDR3 residues: CASSYRDTQYF. In DNA, the CDR3 is TGTGCCAGCAGCTACAGGGATACGCAGTATTTT.

J is TRBJ2-5 and V is TRBV4-2, with TRBD1 matching 11 bases. V lost 1 base and J lost 5; bases outside the gene matches: 3. From germline, CDR1 is LGHNA and CDR2 YNFKEQ. The CDR3 is 15 amino acids. The CDR3 region has the DNA TGTGCCAGCAGCCAAGGGACAGGGGGCAGGGAGACCCAGTACTTC. Translated: CASSQGTGGRETQYF.

About this clone: One end of the junction fails to match germline, which may point to a read error. The chain recombines TRBV7-7 with TRBJ2-5; perhaps TRBD1 as D (5 bases). The germline CDR1 and CDR2 sequences are SSHAT and FNYEAQ (reference sequence). This CDR3 region has 15 residues. CDR3 DNA: TGTGCTAGCAGCTTAGAAGGGCGGCAGGGAGAGACCCAGTACTTC. This gives the protein CASSLEGRQGETQYF. Based on the CDR3 plus reference TRBV7-7 and TRBJ2-5, the full variable domain is GAGVSQSPRYKVTKRGQDVTLRCDPISSHATLYWYQQALGQGPEFLTYFNYEAQPDKSGLPSDRFSAERPEGSISTLTIQRTEQRDSAMYRCASSLEGRQGETQYFGPGTRLLVL.

This clone was picked up one time. The CDR3 loop reads CASDRNERTDTQYF. Here the CDR3 DNA reads TGTGCCAGCGATAGGAACGAGCGCACAGATACGCAGTATTTT. The rearrangement joins TRBV13 to TRBJ2-3; no reliable D call. This CDR3 comprises 14 residues. In germline, CDR1 is PRHDT, CDR2 FYEKMQ (reference sequence). V was clipped by 8 bases and J by 1 base, with 13 bases between them.

A note on this clone: Other DNA sequences from this sample encode an identical CDR3 as well. V usage is TRBV2 and J usage is TRBJ2-3; 7 bases agree with TRBD2. The CDR3 totals 13 residues. Germline V gene sequence: CDR1 SNHLY, CDR2 FYNNEI. Trimming at V came to 10 bases and at J to 6 bases, leaving 10 bases not matched to a gene. The CDR3 nucleotides are TGTGCCACACGGCTAGCGGACAACGATACGCAGTATTTT. The encoded protein is CATRLADNDTQYF.

This sequence joins TRBV2 and TRBJ2-1; D ambiguous. The CDR3 has 13 residues. From germline, CDR1 is SNHLY and CDR2 FYNNEI. V was cut by 3 bases and J by 10 bases, with 13 bases left in between. DNA for the CDR3: TGTGCCAGCAGTGATGGTAGTGCCAGGGAGCAGTTCTTC. Residues: CASSDGSAREQFF.

V is TRBV25-1 and J is TRBJ2-7; D not certain. With 7 bases removed from V and 2 bases from J, the gap between germline ends came to 6 bases. The CDR3 runs 11 residues. Germline V gene data show CDR1 as MGHDK and CDR2 as SYGVNS. The CDR3 loop is CASKGPYEQYF. The CDR3 DNA sequence: TGTGCCAGCAAGGGCCCCTACGAGCAGTACTTC.

V gene TRBV10-1 combines with J gene TRBJ2-5; tentatively, D is TRBD2 (6 bases). The CDR3 extends over 14 amino acids. V lost 6 bases and J 0 bases, leaving 11 bases between the germline ends. Germline V CDR1 and CDR2: WNHNN, SYGVQD (reference sequence). CDR3 sequence (DNA): TGCGCCAGCAGGAGACTAGACAACCAAGAGACCCAGTACTTC. Residues: CASRRLDNQETQYF.

The chain is built from TRBV7-9 and TRBJ1-2, with TRBD1 identical over 9 bases. V gave up 5 bases and J gave up 8 bases; unmatched junction bases: 9. CDR3 length equals 14 residues. Germline V gives CDR1 SEHNR, CDR2 FQNEAQ (reference sequence). The CDR3 DNA is TGTGCCAGCAGCCTGACAGGGGGTATCGGAGGCTACACCTTC. Translating it yields CASSLTGGIGGYTF. Drawing the rest from reference TRBV7-9 and TRBJ1-2, the complete variable domain is DTGVSQNPRHKITKRGQNVTFRCDPISEHNRLYWYRQTLGQGPEFLTYFQNEAQLEKSRLLSDRFSAERPKGSFSTLEIQRTEQGDSAMYLCASSLTGGIGGYTFGSGTRLTVV.

This clone has just one count. The rearrangement joins TRBV27 to TRBJ1-2; D may be TRBD1 (6 bases). Trimming took off 1 base at V and 8 bases at J, with 14 bases between the two ends. Germline CDR1 MNHEY, CDR2 SMNVEV (reference sequence). The CDR3 covers 14 residues. The CDR3 reads CASSLLGGGGGYTF. Written as DNA, the CDR3 is TGTGCCAGCAGTTTATTGGGGGGCGGTGGAGGCTACACCTTC.

This sequence joins TRBV19 and TRBJ1-6; D uncertain. The CDR3 extends over 13 amino acids. The germline V and J ends were trimmed by 6 bases and 10 bases, with 13 bases remaining between them. Germline V gene sequence: CDR1 LNHDA, CDR2 SQIVND (reference sequence). The CDR3 bases are TGTGCCAGTAGGGGGATAAGGACGTCACCCCTCCACTTT. This codes for CASRGIRTSPLHF. The full variable domain, in which reference TRBV19 and TRBJ1-6 provide the parts outside the CDR3, is DGGITQSPKYLFRKEGQNVTLSCEQNLNHDAMYWYRQDPGQGLRLIYYSQIVNDFQKGDIAEGYSVSREKKESFPLTVTSAQKNPTAFYLCASRGIRTSPLHFGNGTRLTVT.

This chain joins TRBV5-1 and TRBJ2-7; TRBD2 matches at 10 bases. The V and J ends lost 1 base and 6 bases, in that order; junction bases with no gene match: 4. This CDR3 has 14 residues. In germline, CDR1 is SGHRS, CDR2 YFSETQ. The DNA of the CDR3 is TGCGCCAGCAGCTTGCCCAGCGGGGGGGGCGAGCAGTACTTC. It yields the protein CASSLPSGGGEQYF.

This chain connects TRBV6-1 to TRBJ2-7; 9 bases match TRBD1. Germline V gene lookup returns CDR1 MNHNS and CDR2 SASEGT. V trimming: 7 bases; J trimming: 2 bases; junction bases outside the gene matches: 6. This CDR3 comprises 14 residues. Written as DNA, the CDR3 is TGTGCCAGCACCACGACAGGGGGTCCCTACGAGCAGTACTTC. This gives the protein CASTTTGGPYEQYF.

This clone appeared a single time. This sequence joins TRBV7-9 and TRBJ2-5, with 13 bases lining up with TRBD2. Germline assignment: CDR1 SEHNR and CDR2 FQNEAQ (reference sequence). The CDR3 length is 18 residues. Trimming at V came to 1 base and at J to 5 bases, leaving 10 bases not matched to a gene. The CDR3 spells CASSLGTSGGGRSETQYF. In DNA, the CDR3 is TGTGCCAGCAGCTTAGGGACTAGCGGGGGAGGCCGGTCGGAGACCCAGTACTTC.

V gene TRBV10-3 combines with J gene TRBJ2-7; 12 positions match TRBD2. The J segment lost 3 bases and the V segment lost 2 bases, leaving 8 bases of the junction unmatched. This CDR3 is built from 17 residues. In germline, CDR1 is ENHRY, CDR2 SYGVKD. CDR3 sequence reads: CAISEAPLAGGLYEQYF. DNA for the CDR3: TGTGCCATCAGTGAGGCCCCTCTAGCGGGGGGGCTCTACGAGCAGTACTTC.

The chain links TRBV4-3 to TRBJ1-6; D not resolved. This CDR3 region has 13 residues. Germline V gene sequence: CDR1 LGHNA, CDR2 YSLEER. CDR3 loop: CAQVWLGLTPLHF. CDR3 coding DNA: TGCGCTCAGGTTTGGTTGGGGTTGACACCCCTCCACTTT.

The V call is TRBV5-1, the J call TRBJ1-1, with D perhaps TRBD1 (5 bases). V shed 4 bases and J shed 3 bases, with 13 bases lying between them. There are 14 residues in the CDR3. Germline values: CDR1 SGHRS, CDR2 YFSETQ. CDR3 sequence (DNA): TGCGCCAGCAGCCTGGTCGGGGGGTACACTGAAGCTTTCTTT. Its translation: CASSLVGGYTEAFF.

This clone was recorded a few times. The genes are TRBV5-1 and TRBJ1-2, with D perhaps TRBD1 (6 bases). The CDR3 sequence is 16 residues long. Trimming took 2 bases from V and 0 from J, leaving 14 bases between them. In germline, CDR1 is SGHRS, CDR2 YFSETQ. This chain's CDR3 is CASSFRRGHPNYGYTF. The CDR3 DNA is TGCGCCAGCAGCTTCCGCAGGGGCCATCCTAACTATGGCTACACCTTC.

This chain joins TRBV5-1 and TRBJ1-3; TRBD1 matches 9 bases. Germline V gene lookup returns CDR1 SGHRS and CDR2 YFSETQ. V was clipped by 3 bases and J by 2 bases; unmatched bases: 0. The CDR3 is 14 amino acids. The CDR3 bases are TGCGCCAGCAGCTGGACAGGGGCTGGAAACACCATATATTTT. This translates into CASSWTGAGNTIYF.

The V call is TRBV18, the J call TRBJ2-6, with 7 bases aligning to TRBD1. With V trimmed by 4 bases and J by 0 bases, 6 bases remained unmatched. Germline V CDR1 and CDR2: KGHSH, LQKENI. CDR3 size: 17 residues. CDR3 amino acids: CASSLDRDGSGANVLTF. The CDR3 DNA follows: TGTGCCAGCTCACTAGACAGGGATGGCTCTGGGGCCAACGTCCTGACTTTC.

The V gene is TRBV5-4, the J gene TRBJ2-7, with TRBD1 matching 8 bases. CDR3 length equals 12 residues. The V segment lost 4 bases and the J segment 6 bases; nucleotides outside the gene matches: 3. Looked up from germline, CDR1 is SGHNT and CDR2 is YYREEE (reference sequence). The CDR3 loop reads CASSPDRAEQYF. CDR3 bases: TGTGCCAGCAGCCCGGACAGGGCCGAGCAGTACTTC. Supplemented by reference TRBV5-4 and TRBJ2-7, the full variable domain reads ETGVTQSPTHLIKTRGQQVTLRCSSQSGHNTVSWYQQALGQGPQFIFQYYREEENGRGNFPPRFSGLQFPNYSSELNVNALELDDSALYLCASSPDRAEQYFGPGTRLTVT.

The J gene is TRBJ1-6, the V gene TRBV12-1. TRBV12-1 is classified as a pseudogene. This CDR3 has 15 residues. The CDR3 spells CASSLRKRGRSPLHF. In DNA form, the CDR3 reads TGTGCCAGCAGCTTAAGGAAACGGGGTCGATCACCCCTCCACTTT.